Listed below are T cell receptor beta chains from one sample, sequenced in a study of CD4 T cells in relation to SARS-CoV-2 and coronaviruses. Antigen specificity for these receptors is unknown. Here immunoSEQ multiplex PCR was the method, and the copy in TCRdb shows in-frame clones only, minus some. The profile shows approximately 30,000 clones, about 70% of them singletons. Sequenced sample: CD4+ T cells from PBMCs, cultured in vitro. The receptor source for this set is a human donor in good health. Both conserved end residues are part of each CDR3. Fields, in order: V gene, clone size, D gene, J gene, CDR3 protein, CDR3 DNA. The D gene is left open where the match is weak. Clone size, where shown, is once, few, many, or a class for clones that have expanded.

TRBV5-6	NA	NA	TRBJ2-3	CASSLGRTDTQYF	TGTGCCAGCAGCTTGGGGAGAACAGATACGCAGTATTTT
TRBV7-2	NA	NA	TRBJ1-5	CASSSDRPNQPQHF	TGTGCCAGCAGCTCGGACAGACCGAATCAGCCCCAGCATTTT
TRBV11-2	NA	TRBD2	TRBJ2-1	CASMAGVGYNEQFF	TGTGCCAGCATGGCGGGAGTAGGTTACAATGAGCAGTTCTTC
TRBV30	NA	NA	TRBJ1-5	CAWSFGGAVQPQHF	TGTGCCTGGAGTTTCGGGGGCGCGGTTCAGCCCCAGCATTTT
TRBV6-2/TRBV6-3	few	TRBD2	TRBJ2-1	CASSYSLSGTSGRGNEQFF	TGTGCCAGCAGTTATTCCCTGTCCGGGACTAGCGGGAGGGGCAATGAGCAGTTCTTC
TRBV19	few	TRBD1	TRBJ1-4	CASMEFGTGNEKLFF	TGTGCCAGTATGGAGTTCGGGACAGGGAATGAAAAACTGTTTTTT
TRBV6-5	NA	TRBD1	TRBJ2-7	CASSSSGGPEQYF	TGTGCCAGCAGTTCCTCAGGGGGACCCGAGCAGTACTTC
TRBV5-1	once	NA	TRBJ1-1	CASSLSGSAAFF	TGCGCCAGCAGCTTGTCTGGGTCCGCAGCTTTCTTT
TRBV2	NA	NA	TRBJ1-5	CASSPDRFSNQPQHF	TGTGCCAGCAGTCCGGACAGATTTAGCAATCAGCCCCAGCATTTT
TRBV10-3	NA	NA	TRBJ2-7	CAISLGDPREQYF	TGTGCCATCAGCCTGGGGGATCCGAGGGAGCAGTACTTC
TRBV11-2	NA	NA	TRBJ1-1	CASSFPSGQTNTEAFF	TGTGCCAGCAGCTTCCCCTCGGGCCAGACAAACACTGAAGCTTTCTTT
TRBV19	NA	TRBD1	TRBJ1-6	CASRGTGLFSPLHF	TGTGCCAGTAGAGGGACAGGGCTTTTTTCACCCCTCCACTTT
TRBV5-1	NA	TRBD1	TRBJ2-6	CASSSTGAGANVLTF	TGCGCCAGCAGCTCGACAGGGGCTGGGGCCAACGTCCTGACTTTC
TRBV30	NA	NA	TRBJ2-1	CAWRTRSGYNEQFF	TGTGCCTGGAGAACCCGTAGCGGCTACAATGAGCAGTTCTTC
TRBV6-5	NA	NA	TRBJ1-4	CASSYGRQNEKLFF	TGTGCCAGCAGTTACGGAAGGCAGAATGAAAAACTGTTTTTT
TRBV7-2	NA	NA	TRBJ1-2	CASSPINRGYTF	TGTGCCAGCAGCCCTATAAACCGGGGCTACACCTTC
TRBV3-1/TRBV3-2	NA	TRBD2	TRBJ2-5	CAGGGAGETQYF	TGTGCCGGGGGGGGAGCCGGAGAGACCCAGTACTTC
TRBV19	few	TRBD2	TRBJ2-2	CASRSSGGRTGELFF	TGTGCCAGTAGATCCTCGGGGGGTCGGACCGGGGAGCTGTTTTTT
TRBV7-9	once	NA	TRBJ2-2	CASSLAGRTNTGELFF	TGTGCCAGCAGCTTAGCGGGGAGAACGAACACCGGGGAGCTGTTTTTT
TRBV6-2/TRBV6-3	once	TRBD2	TRBJ2-1	CASSRGGNEQFF	TGTGCCAGCAGCCGGGGGGGGAATGAGCAGTTCTTC
TRBV7-2	NA	TRBD1	TRBJ1-2	CASSLGGTGANYGYTF	TGTGCCAGCAGCTTAGGGGGGACAGGAGCTAACTATGGCTACACCTTC
TRBV13	few	TRBD2	TRBJ2-2	CASSAGLGRFGELFF	TGTGCCAGCAGCGCGGGACTAGGTCGGTTTGGGGAGCTGTTTTTT
TRBV30	NA	NA	TRBJ2-7	CAWSVGSGLYGQYF	TGTGCCTGGAGTGTAGGGTCAGGACTATACGGGCAGTACTTC
TRBV18	NA	NA	TRBJ2-3	CASSPTGSTDTQYF	TGTGCCAGCTCACCCACAGGTAGCACAGATACGCAGTATTTT
TRBV7-8	NA	NA	TRBJ2-5	CASSLARSGTQYF	TGTGCCAGCAGCTTAGCAAGATCCGGGACCCAGTACTTC
TRBV19	NA	NA	TRBJ2-1	CASSEQRGTEQFF	TGTGCCAGTAGTGAACAGAGAGGAACCGAGCAGTTCTTC
TRBV5-6	NA	NA	TRBJ2-1	CASSSLATPYNEQFF	TGTGCCAGCAGCTCGTTAGCGACCCCCTACAATGAGCAGTTCTTC
TRBV10-3	once	NA	TRBJ2-1	CAISDSRLPGANEQFF	TGTGCCATCAGTGATTCGAGACTACCGGGGGCTAATGAGCAGTTCTTC
TRBV3-1/TRBV3-2	NA	NA	TRBJ1-1	CASSQDLPRPRVRDTEAFF	TGTGCCAGCAGCCAAGATTTGCCGCGGCCAAGGGTTCGGGACACTGAAGCTTTCTTT
TRBV4-3	NA	TRBD2	TRBJ2-7	CASSQGVAGYYEQYF	TGCGCCAGCAGCCAAGGGGTAGCGGGCTACTACGAGCAGTACTTC
TRBV4-1	once	NA	TRBJ2-2	CASSQDWANTGELFF	TGCGCCAGCAGCCAAGACTGGGCGAACACCGGGGAGCTGTTTTTT
TRBV9	few	NA	TRBJ1-1	CASSPSGGGGTEAFF	TGTGCCAGCAGCCCATCTGGAGGTGGGGGCACTGAAGCTTTCTTT
TRBV7-9	NA	NA	TRBJ2-6	CASSSDSSGANVLTF	TGTGCCAGCAGTTCGGACAGCTCTGGGGCCAACGTCCTGACTTTC
TRBV5-1	once	NA	TRBJ2-2	CASSLDKYTGELFF	TGCGCCAGCAGCTTGGACAAGTACACCGGGGAGCTGTTTTTT
TRBV2	few	TRBD1	TRBJ1-2	CASRGGQGVWGYTF	TGTGCCAGCAGGGGGGGACAGGGTGTATGGGGCTACACCTTC
TRBV4-1	NA	TRBD2	TRBJ2-5	CASSPGAGGGWETQYF	TGCGCCAGCAGCCCGGGGGCGGGGGGCGGATGGGAGACCCAGTACTTC
TRBV7-9	NA	NA	TRBJ2-3	CASSLVSGASTDTQYF	TGTGCCAGCAGCTTAGTTAGCGGCGCTAGCACAGATACGCAGTATTTT
TRBV19	NA	TRBD2	TRBJ2-5	CASSTSAGGPWETQYF	TGTGCCAGTAGTACCTCAGCGGGAGGGCCATGGGAGACCCAGTACTTC
TRBV3-1/TRBV3-2	NA	NA	TRBJ2-5	CASSPNQETQYF	TGTGCCAGCAGCCCAAACCAAGAGACCCAGTACTTC
TRBV6-6	NA	TRBD1	TRBJ1-4	CASSYGTGREKLFF	TGTGCCAGCAGTTACGGGACAGGGCGAGAAAAACTGTTTTTT
TRBV20-1	NA	TRBD1	TRBJ1-4	CSASGDRGGEKLFF	TGCAGTGCTAGTGGGGACAGGGGCGGAGAAAAACTGTTTTTT
TRBV7-3	few	NA	TRBJ1-5	CASSLGPEGPQHF	TGTGCCAGCAGCTTGGGGCCCGAGGGGCCCCAGCATTTT
TRBV30	NA	NA	TRBJ1-2	CAWSVLVVRTF	TGTGCCTGGAGTGTACTTGTAGTTAGGACCTTC
TRBV5-6	NA	NA	TRBJ2-7	CASSKWDEQYF	TGTGCCAGCAGCAAGTGGGACGAGCAGTACTTC
TRBV7-2	NA	TRBD1	TRBJ1-1	CASSFSTGGTEAFF	TGTGCCAGCAGCTTTTCGACAGGGGGCACTGAAGCTTTCTTT
TRBV5-1	NA	NA	TRBJ2-1	CASSLQHPEQFF	TGCGCCAGCAGCTTACAGCACCCTGAGCAGTTCTTC
TRBV30	NA	TRBD2	TRBJ2-1	CASSLGASGRNEQFF	TGTGCCTCCTCGCTCGGGGCTAGCGGGAGAAATGAGCAGTTCTTC
TRBV2	NA	TRBD2	TRBJ2-7	CASSEASGNAYEQYF	TGTGCCAGCAGTGAAGCTAGCGGGAATGCCTACGAGCAGTACTTC
TRBV30	NA	NA	TRBJ2-2	CAYLAGALTGELFF	TGTGCCTACCTTGCTGGGGCGCTCACCGGGGAGCTGTTTTTT
TRBV9	NA	NA	TRBJ2-1	CASSVTSTEQFF	TGTGCCAGCAGCGTTACTAGCACCGAGCAGTTCTTC
TRBV18	NA	NA	TRBJ2-1	CASSPGQSLYNEQFF	TGTGCCAGCTCACCAGGACAGTCGCTCTACAATGAGCAGTTCTTC
TRBV11-2	few	TRBD1	TRBJ2-7	CASSLTGNEQYF	TGTGCCAGCAGCTTGACAGGGAACGAGCAGTACTTC
TRBV29-1	NA	TRBD1	TRBJ2-1	CSVERAGTGDYNEQFF	TGCAGCGTTGAGAGGGCCGGGACAGGGGACTACAATGAGCAGTTCTTC